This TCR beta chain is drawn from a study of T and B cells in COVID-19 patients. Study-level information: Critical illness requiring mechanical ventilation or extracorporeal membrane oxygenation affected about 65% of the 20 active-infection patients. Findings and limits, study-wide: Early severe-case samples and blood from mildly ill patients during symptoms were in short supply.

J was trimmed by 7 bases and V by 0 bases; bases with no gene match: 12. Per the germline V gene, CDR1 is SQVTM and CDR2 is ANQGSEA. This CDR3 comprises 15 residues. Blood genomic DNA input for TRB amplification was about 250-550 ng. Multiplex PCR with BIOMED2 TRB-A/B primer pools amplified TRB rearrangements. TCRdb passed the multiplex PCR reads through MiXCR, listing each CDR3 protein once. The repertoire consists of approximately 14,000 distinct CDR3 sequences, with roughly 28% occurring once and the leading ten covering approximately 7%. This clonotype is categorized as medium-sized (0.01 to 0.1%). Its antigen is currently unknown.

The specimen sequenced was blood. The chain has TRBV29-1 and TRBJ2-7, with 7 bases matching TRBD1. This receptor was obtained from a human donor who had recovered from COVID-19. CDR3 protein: CSVEDPGQVAREQYF. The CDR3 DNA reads TGCAGCGTTGAAGATCCCGGACAGGTGGCGAGGGAGCAGTACTTC.